The T cell receptor (beta chain) under discussion was sequenced for a study of immune evolution from preneoplasia to lung adenocarcinoma. The table came from immunoSEQ multiplex PCR; TCRdb's copy has only in-frame clones and leaves some out. The sample consists of approximately 3,000 clones, around four fifths of them appearing once. On this clone itself: Its antigen is not known.

Per the germline V gene, CDR1 is MNHEY and CDR2 is SVGAGI. V lost 0 bases and J 1 base, leaving 13 bases between the germline ends. The CDR3 loop spans 16 amino acids. Patients had resection in Japan or China between 2014 and 2017. H&E slides confirmed each diagnosis, reviewed by two pathologists independently. Study outcomes and limitations: Normal lung had highest clonality; later lesions appeared denser, more diverse. From normal lung to invasive adenocarcinoma, top clone frequencies appeared to decrease.

The source of this sequence is a person between 35 and 49 years old with lung adenocarcinoma. Sequenced material: FFPE adjacent normal lung tissue. The genes are TRBV6-5 and TRBJ2-7; D is perhaps TRBD2 (5 bases). The CDR3 is CASSYSGLAGSYEQYF. The DNA for the CDR3 is TGTGCCAGCAGTTACTCAGGGCTAGCCGGGTCCTACGAGCAGTACTTC.